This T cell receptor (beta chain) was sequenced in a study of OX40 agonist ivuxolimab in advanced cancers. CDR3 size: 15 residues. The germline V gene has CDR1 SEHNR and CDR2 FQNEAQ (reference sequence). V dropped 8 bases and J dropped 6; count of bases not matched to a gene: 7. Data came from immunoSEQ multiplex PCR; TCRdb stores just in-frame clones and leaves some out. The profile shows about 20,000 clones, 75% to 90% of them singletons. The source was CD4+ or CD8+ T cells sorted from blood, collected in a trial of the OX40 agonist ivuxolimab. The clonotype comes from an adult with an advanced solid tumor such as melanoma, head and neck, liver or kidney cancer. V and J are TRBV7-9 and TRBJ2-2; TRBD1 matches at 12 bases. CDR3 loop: CASGRGQGASGELFF. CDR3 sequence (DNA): TGTGCCAGCGGTCGGGGACAGGGGGCTTCCGGGGAGCTGTTTTTT.